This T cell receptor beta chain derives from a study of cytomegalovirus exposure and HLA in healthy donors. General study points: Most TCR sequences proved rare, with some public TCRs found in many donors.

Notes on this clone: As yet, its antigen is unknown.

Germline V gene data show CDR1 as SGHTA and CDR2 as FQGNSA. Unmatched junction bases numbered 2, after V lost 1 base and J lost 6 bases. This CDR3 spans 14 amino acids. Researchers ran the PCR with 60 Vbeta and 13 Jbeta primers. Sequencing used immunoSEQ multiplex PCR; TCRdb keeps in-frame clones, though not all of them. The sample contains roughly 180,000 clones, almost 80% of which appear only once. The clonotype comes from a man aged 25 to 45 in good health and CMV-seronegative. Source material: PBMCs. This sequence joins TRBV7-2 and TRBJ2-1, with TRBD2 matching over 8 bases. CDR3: CASSLDGTSNEQFF. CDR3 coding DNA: TGTGCCAGCAGCTTAGATGGGACTAGCAATGAGCAGTTCTTC.